The clone carrying this TCR beta chain was seen ten or more times. Its antigen remains unidentified. The V segment lost 2 bases and the J segment 3 bases; nucleotides outside the gene matches: 3. The germline CDR1 and CDR2 sequences are SGHDT and YYEEEE. This CDR3 is built from 14 residues. Amplification targeted the TCR beta CDR3 regions, with RNA transcripts as the source material. HTBI-primed RT-PCR formed the first round, and a multiplex PCR formed the second. TCRdb redid the calling of the multiplex PCR reads with MiXCR, one entry per CDR3 protein. The sample lists about 16,000 distinct CDR3 sequences, 46% occurring once. The data are from a study of Graves' ophthalmopathy and Graves' hyperthyroidism. Study results and limitations: Most expanded thyroid clonotypes above 0.001 frequency also appeared in blood.

Newly diagnosed hyperthyroidism donors, aged 18 to 65, duration under 2 months. The diagnostic workup employed clinical symptoms, serum thyroxine, TRAb, thyroid ultrasound and orbital computed tomography. The PBMC fraction was derived from more than 8 ml of fresh peripheral blood. Sequences were obtained from peripheral blood. The chain is built from TRBV5-6 and TRBJ2-5, with 8 positions matching TRBD1. The sequence came from a woman between 35 and 50 years old with stable Graves' hyperthyroidism. Here the CDR3 reads CASSFWTGKETQYF. DNA of the CDR3: TGTGCCAGCAGCTTCTGGACAGGGAAAGAGACCCAGTACTTC.